These T cell receptor beta chains were read from a single sample in a study of blood T cell repertoires in COVID-19. The assay was immunoSEQ multiplex PCR, and TCRdb's table has in-frame clones only and misses some. The sample records about 270,000 clones, around nine tenths being singletons. Specimen: peripheral blood. Receptors originate from a man aged 35-49 years with active or convalescent COVID-19. The CDR3 runs from the conserved cysteine through the conserved F or W. D genes are given only for firm matches. Part of the rows lack a size; the others show once, few, many or a class for expanded clones.

NA NA TRBJ1-1 TRBV28 CASAVGGHTEAFF TGTGCCAGCGCTGTCGGGGGTCACACTGAAGCTTTCTTT
TRBD1 NA TRBJ1-3 TRBV5-6 CASSFDGTGRNTIYF TGTGCCAGCAGCTTTGACGGGACAGGGAGGAACACCATATATTTT
TRBD1 NA TRBJ2-3 TRBV2 CASSQRTGSDTQYF TGTGCCAGCAGTCAAAGGACAGGGTCAGATACGCAGTATTTT
NA NA TRBJ1-5 TRBV12-3/TRBV12-4 CASSLSSNQPQHF TGTGCCAGCAGTCTTTCTAGCAATCAGCCCCAGCATTTT
NA NA TRBJ2-2 TRBV7-3 CASSYDRNTGELFF TGTGCCAGCAGCTACGACAGGAACACCGGGGAGCTGTTTTTT
NA NA TRBJ2-1 TRBV5-6 CASSLVQRSSYNEQFF TGTGCCAGCAGCTTGGTCCAGAGGAGCTCCTACAATGAGCAGTTCTTC
TRBD1 NA TRBJ2-7 TRBV14 CASSQGGTGGISYEQYF TGTGCCAGCAGCCAAGGAGGGACAGGGGGCATATCCTACGAGCAGTACTTC
TRBD1 NA TRBJ1-1 TRBV7-2 CASSLQGALNTEAFF TGTGCCAGCAGCTTACAGGGGGCGTTGAACACTGAAGCTTTCTTT
TRBD2 NA TRBJ2-1 TRBV9 CASSPPGLALNEQFF TGTGCCAGCAGTCCCCCCGGACTAGCATTGAATGAGCAGTTCTTC
TRBD2 NA TRBJ2-3 TRBV19 CASSPPSGRADTDTQYF TGTGCCAGTAGTCCCCCTAGCGGGAGGGCGGACACAGATACGCAGTATTTT
TRBD1 NA TRBJ2-4 TRBV19 CASTDRGDKNIQYF TGTGCCAGTACGGACAGGGGGGACAAAAACATTCAGTACTTC
NA NA TRBJ1-2 TRBV5-1 CASKATARYGYTF TGCGCCAGCAAGGCGACAGCTCGTTATGGCTACACCTTC
TRBD1 NA TRBJ2-7 TRBV11-2 CASSLVPQGANEQYF TGTGCCAGCAGCTTAGTCCCCCAGGGGGCTAACGAGCAGTACTTC
TRBD1 NA TRBJ1-6 TRBV5-1 CASSLAGTGNNSPLHF TGCGCCAGCAGCTTGGCCGGGACAGGGAATAATTCACCCCTCCACTTT
NA NA TRBJ2-7 TRBV27 CASGPGGLSYEQYF TGTGCCAGCGGTCCAGGTGGCCTCTCCTACGAGCAGTACTTC
TRBD1 NA TRBJ2-1 TRBV7-2 CASTFWGQGANEQFF TGTGCCAGCACTTTTTGGGGACAGGGGGCAAATGAGCAGTTCTTC
NA NA TRBJ1-5 TRBV10-3 CAISESSEGNQPQHF TGTGCCATCAGTGAGTCGTCGGAGGGCAATCAGCCCCAGCATTTT
NA NA TRBJ1-1 TRBV19 CASSRQFMNTEAFF TGTGCCAGTAGCCGACAGTTTATGAACACTGAAGCTTTCTTT
NA NA TRBJ2-6 TRBV5-4 CASSLGDFDFSGANVLTF TGTGCCAGCAGCTTAGGGGACTTCGATTTCTCTGGGGCCAACGTCCTGACTTTC
TRBD2 NA TRBJ2-1 TRBV9 CASSAGTSSNEQFF TGTGCCAGCAGCGCCGGGACTAGCTCCAATGAGCAGTTCTTC
NA NA TRBJ1-1 TRBV6-5 CATAVREGNTEAFF TGTGCCACCGCTGTCAGGGAGGGAAACACTGAAGCTTTCTTT
NA once TRBJ1-4 TRBV15 CATSRRDLTNEKLFF TGTGCCACCAGCAGACGGGACTTAACAAATGAAAAACTGTTTTTT
NA NA TRBJ2-1 TRBV7-2 CASSPSGLSYNEQFF TGTGCCAGCAGCCCCAGCGGCCTCTCCTACAATGAGCAGTTCTTC
TRBD1 NA TRBJ1-6 TRBV10-3 CASGQDISYNSPLHF TGTGCCAGCGGACAGGACATCTCCTATAATTCACCCCTCCACTTT
NA NA TRBJ1-5 TRBV7-2 CASSLGGGQPQHF TGTGCCAGCAGCTTAGGCGGGGGTCAGCCCCAGCATTTT
NA NA TRBJ1-2 TRBV18 CASSLPPGVGYTF TGTGCCAGCTCCCTACCCCCGGGGGTCGGCTACACCTTC
TRBD1 NA TRBJ1-4 TRBV2 CASRPDRDRPNEKLFF TGTGCCAGCAGACCCGACCGGGACAGGCCTAATGAAAAACTGTTTTTT
NA NA TRBJ2-7 TRBV12-3/TRBV12-4 CASSAARAYEQYF TGTGCCAGCAGTGCCGCGAGAGCCTACGAGCAGTACTTC
TRBD2 NA TRBJ2-1 TRBV11-2 CASSLELADNEQFF TGTGCCAGCAGCTTAGAACTAGCGGACAATGAGCAGTTCTTC
TRBD1 NA TRBJ1-1 TRBV5-1 CASSLGDRVFTEAFF TGCGCCAGCAGCTTAGGGGACAGGGTATTCACTGAAGCTTTCTTT
TRBD1 NA TRBJ2-7 TRBV28 CASRTPGTGVGEQYF TGTGCCAGCAGAACCCCCGGGACAGGGGTTGGCGAGCAGTACTTC
NA NA TRBJ2-6 TRBV2 CASSPASGANVLTF TGTGCCAGCAGTCCCGCGTCTGGGGCCAACGTCCTGACTTTC
NA NA TRBJ1-2 TRBV12-3/TRBV12-4 CASTPGGVGYTF TGTGCCAGCACTCCGGGGGGGGTAGGCTACACCTTC
NA NA TRBJ2-2 TRBV27 CASSLSWAWDTGELFF TGTGCCAGCAGTTTATCGTGGGCCTGGGACACCGGGGAGCTGTTTTTT
NA NA TRBJ2-2 TRBV28 CMSAGQAGELFF TGCATGTCTGCGGGGCAGGCCGGGGAGCTGTTTTTT
TRBD2 NA TRBJ2-5 TRBV5-4 CASSSGLAGGSETQYF TGTGCCAGCAGCTCGGGACTAGCGGGAGGATCGGAGACCCAGTACTTC